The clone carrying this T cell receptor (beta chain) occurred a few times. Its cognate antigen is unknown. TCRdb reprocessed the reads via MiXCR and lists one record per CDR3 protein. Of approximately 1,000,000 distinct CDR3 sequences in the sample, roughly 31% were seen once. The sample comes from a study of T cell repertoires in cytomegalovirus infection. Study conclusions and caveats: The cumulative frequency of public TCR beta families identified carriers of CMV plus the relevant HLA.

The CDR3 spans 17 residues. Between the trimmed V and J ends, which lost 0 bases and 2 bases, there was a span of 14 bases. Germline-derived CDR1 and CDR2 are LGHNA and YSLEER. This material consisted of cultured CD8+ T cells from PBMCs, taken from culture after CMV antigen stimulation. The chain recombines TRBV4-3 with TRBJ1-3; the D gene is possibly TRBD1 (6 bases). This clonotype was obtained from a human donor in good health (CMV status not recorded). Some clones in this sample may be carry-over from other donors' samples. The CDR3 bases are TGCGCCAGCAGCCAAGACCATACGGGGGCCGCTGGAAACACCATATATTTT. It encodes CASSQDHTGAAGNTIYF.